Presented here are 27 T cell receptor beta chains from one specimen sequenced in a study of a mutant IDH1 vaccine in newly diagnosed glioma. These TCRs' antigens remain unknown. Method: immunoSEQ multiplex PCR; TCRdb's copy keeps in-frame clones and lacks some. The table has just over 80,000 clones, 85% seen once; the top ten hold 2.2%. Noted time point: week 23, last vaccination. Every vaccination contained 300 ug of the mutant IDH1 20-mer peptide and was paired with topical imiquimod. The sample in question was PBMCs, obtained from a glioma patient whose treatment included an IDH1 peptide vaccine. The source is a man aged 25 to 45 with glioma. Some clones in this sample may be carry-over from other donors' samples.

This chain connects TRBV7-9 to TRBJ1-1; D is perhaps TRBD1 (6 bases). The CDR3 runs 16 residues. Germline CDR1 reads SEHNR; CDR2 reads FQNEAQ (reference sequence). V dropped 5 bases and J dropped 6 bases, with 22 bases sitting between them. The CDR3 sequence: CASSQVGQRSPPEAFF. Written as DNA, the CDR3 is TGTGCCAGCAGCCAGGTAGGACAGAGGAGTCCCCCTGAAGCTTTCTTT.

This clone was observed many times. The J gene is TRBJ1-1, the V gene TRBV9; 7 positions agree with TRBD1. The CDR3 loop spans 15 amino acids. Losses at the gene ends were 4 bases for V and 0 bases for J; bases not matched to a gene: 6. Germline loops: CDR1 SGDLS, CDR2 YYNGEE. The DNA of the CDR3 is TGTGCCAGCAGCCTAATGGGACAGATGAACACTGAAGCTTTCTTT. This codes for CASSLMGQMNTEAFF. The full variable domain, rest sourced from reference TRBV9 and TRBJ1-1, is DSGVTQTPKHLITATGQRVTLRCSPRSGDLSVYWYQQSLDQGLQFLIQYYNGEERAKGNILERFSAQQFPDLHSELNLSSLELGDSALYFCASSLMGQMNTEAFFGQGTRLTVV.

The J gene is TRBJ2-1, the V gene TRBV7-9, with D possibly TRBD2 on 6 matching bases. The CDR3 contains 15 residues. With 1 base removed from V and 10 bases from J, the gap between germline ends came to 17 bases. Per the germline V gene, CDR1 is SEHNR and CDR2 is FQNEAQ (reference sequence). In nucleotides, the CDR3 is TGTGCCAGCAGCTTAGTAGCGGAGCGTGGGGAGGAGCAGTTCTTC. This gives the protein CASSLVAERGEEQFF.

Only a few counts were recorded for this clone. This chain uses TRBV2 with TRBJ2-1; 13 positions match TRBD2. The germline gives CDR1 SNHLY, CDR2 FYNNEI. CDR3 length: 14 amino acids. V lost 5 bases and J lost 7; bases outside the gene matches: 2. In DNA, the CDR3 is TGTGCCAGCAGTCGGACTAGCGGGAGTAATGAGCAGTTCTTC. Residues: CASSRTSGSNEQFF.

This clone was detected once. J is TRBJ2-5 and V is TRBV5-1; D is perhaps TRBD1 (6 bases). This CDR3 spans 13 amino acids. The germline V and J ends were trimmed by 2 bases and 5 bases, with 10 bases remaining between them. Germline V gives CDR1 SGHRS, CDR2 YFSETQ. Here the CDR3 reads CASSFQGQETQYF. The CDR3 DNA sequence: TGCGCCAGCAGCTTCCAGGGGCAGGAGACCCAGTACTTC.

The chain combines TRBV7-2 with TRBJ2-2; D is possibly TRBD1 or TRBD2 (5 bases each). V gave up 4 bases and J gave up 3 bases, with 15 bases separating them. There are 16 residues in the CDR3. The germline gives CDR1 SGHTA, CDR2 FQGNSA. This chain's CDR3 is CASSSYNRGDTGELFF. CDR3 sequence (DNA): TGTGCCAGCAGCTCCTACAACCGAGGGGACACCGGGGAGCTGTTTTTT. The complete variable domain, with remaining parts taken from reference TRBV7-2 and TRBJ2-2, reads GAGVSQSPSNKVTEKGKDVELRCDPISGHTALYWYRQSLGQGLEFLIYFQGNSAPDKSGLPSDRFSAERTGGSVSTLTIQRTQQEDSAVYLCASSSYNRGDTGELFFGEGSRLTVL.

The V gene is TRBV10-3, the J gene TRBJ2-1; 11 bases align to TRBD2. The germline V gene encodes CDR1 ENHRY and CDR2 SYGVKD. The CDR3 runs 14 residues. The trim removed 4 bases at V and 7 bases at J, leaving 3 bases unmatched. The CDR3 bases are TGTGCCATCAGTGTTAGCGGGGGGGTGAATGAGCAGTTCTTC. Translation: CAISVSGGVNEQFF.

V and J are TRBV4-1 and TRBJ2-7; 8 bases line up with TRBD1. This CDR3 has 14 amino acids. Germline V gene data show CDR1 as MGHRA and CDR2 as YSYEKL. After removal of 3 bases from V and 3 bases from J, the junction contained 4 bases not matched to a gene. The CDR3 region is CASSQGRGLYEQYF. CDR3 bases: TGCGCCAGCAGCCAGGGCAGGGGGCTCTACGAGCAGTACTTC.

This chain connects TRBV11-3 to TRBJ2-3, with TRBD1 matching 9 bases. From germline, CDR1 is SGHNT and CDR2 YENEEA. The CDR3 spans 15 residues. V trimming: 5 bases; J trimming: 3 bases; junction bases outside the gene matches: 6. CDR3 region: CASSLRDRETDTQYF. DNA of the CDR3: TGTGCCAGCAGCCTCCGGGACAGGGAGACAGATACGCAGTATTTT. Complete variable domain (other parts from reference TRBV11-3 and TRBJ2-3): EAGVVQSPRYKIIEKKQPVAFWCNPISGHNTLYWYLQNLGQGPELLIRYENEEAVDDSQLPKDRFSAERLKGVDSTLKIQPAELGDSAVYLCASSLRDRETDTQYFGPGTRLTVL.

The rearrangement links TRBV2 to TRBJ2-7, with 12 bases that match TRBD2. V lost 6 bases and J lost 8; bases outside the gene matches: 14. The CDR3 is 16 residues long. The V gene's germline CDR1 is SNHLY and CDR2 FYNNEI. The CDR3 DNA reads as TGTGCCAGCAGCCCAGACCTGACTAGCGGGAGATCCAAGCAGTACTTC. This codes for CASSPDLTSGRSKQYF.

J is TRBJ1-5 and V is TRBV6-1, with TRBD1 as a possible D gene (6 bases). Per the germline V gene, CDR1 is MNHNS and CDR2 is SASEGT. This CDR3 contains 18 residues. The germline V and J ends were trimmed by 0 bases and 5 bases, with 20 bases remaining between them. The CDR3 protein is CASSEARTEGWNDQPQHF. CDR3 DNA: TGTGCCAGCAGTGAAGCCCGGACAGAGGGTTGGAACGATCAGCCCCAGCATTTT.

The V and J genes are TRBV28 and TRBJ1-2; the D is unclear. The ends were cut back, 10 bases at V and 4 bases at J, with 13 bases in the middle. Per the germline V gene, CDR1 is MDHEN and CDR2 is SYDVKM. CDR3 length: 12 residues. The CDR3 nucleotides read TGTGCCATCGACGGGTCCGGCTATGGCTACACCTTC. It translates to CAIDGSGYGYTF.

There are a few counts of this clone. V usage is TRBV9 and J usage is TRBJ1-1, with D tentatively TRBD1 (6 bases). Germline-derived CDR1 and CDR2 are SGDLS and YYNGEE. V shed 5 bases and J shed 0 bases, with 8 bases lying between them. This CDR3 contains 13 residues. The CDR3 DNA reads as TGTGCCAGCAGAGGACAGCTGAACACTGAAGCTTTCTTT. Its translation is CASRGQLNTEAFF.

This chain links TRBV7-9 with TRBJ2-5; D remains unclear. The CDR3 loop spans 14 amino acids. The germline gives CDR1 SEHNR, CDR2 FQNEAQ (reference sequence). Trimming stripped 3 bases from V and 1 base from J, with 9 bases between. The CDR3 nucleotides read TGTGCCAGCAGCTTGATGGGATCCCAAGAGACCCAGTACTTC. Protein product: CASSLMGSQETQYF.

The chain couples TRBV6-1 to TRBJ2-3; D is undetermined. Germline values: CDR1 MNHNS, CDR2 SASEGT. V dropped 6 bases and J dropped 5 bases, with 15 bases sitting between them. CDR3 size: 14 residues. Written as DNA, the CDR3 is TGTGCCAGCAGAGACGGCCCGCAACTAGATACGCAGTATTTT. It encodes CASRDGPQLDTQYF.

CDR3 residues: CASSLGVQRERTDTQYF. CDR3 nucleotides: TGCGCCAGCAGCTTGGGAGTCCAGCGGGAGCGCACAGATACGCAGTATTTT. The J gene is TRBJ2-3, the V gene TRBV5-1, with 8 positions matching TRBD2. Germline loops: CDR1 SGHRS, CDR2 YFSETQ. Trimming removed 0 bases from V and 1 base from J; junction bases left unmatched: 7. This CDR3 is built from 17 residues.

This chain uses TRBV2 with TRBJ1-4; tentative D call: TRBD1 (6 bases). Trimming stripped 6 bases from V and 5 bases from J, with 16 bases between. Germline V gene sequence: CDR1 SNHLY, CDR2 FYNNEI. The CDR3 runs 15 residues. The CDR3 DNA reads as TGTGCCAGCAGAGCCGGCAGGGGTCAAAATGAAAAACTGTTTTTT. Amino acid sequence: CASRAGRGQNEKLFF.

The chain has TRBV2 and TRBJ1-3, with D maybe TRBD1 (5 bases). CDR1 and CDR2 (germline): SNHLY, FYNNEI. Trimming pared 4 bases from V and 0 bases from J, leaving 7 bases between. The CDR3 has 14 residues. CDR3 sequence reads: CASSVDSSGNTIYF. As DNA, the CDR3 is TGTGCCAGCAGTGTCGACAGCTCTGGAAACACCATATATTTT.

V is TRBV28 and J is TRBJ2-5; perhaps TRBD1 as D (5 bases). This CDR3 has 12 amino acids. Trimming took off 6 bases at V and 5 bases at J, with 10 bases between the two ends. The germline gives CDR1 MDHEN, CDR2 SYDVKM. The CDR3 DNA is TGTGCCAGCAGATCCCCAGGGGAGACCCAGTACTTC. Its protein is CASRSPGETQYF.

This clone was detected once. The V and J genes are TRBV7-9 and TRBJ1-1; TRBD1 aligns across 8 bases. CDR3 length: 18 residues. J was trimmed by 1 base and V by 1 base; bases with no gene match: 11. Looked up from germline, CDR1 is SEHNR and CDR2 is FQNEAQ (reference sequence). The CDR3 loop reads CASSLDGTGGHRNTEAFF. The DNA for the CDR3 is TGTGCCAGCAGCTTAGACGGGACAGGAGGGCATCGGAACACTGAAGCTTTCTTT.

The V call is TRBV6-5, the J call TRBJ2-3, with 8 bases matching TRBD1. V trimming: 0 bases; J trimming: 5 bases; junction bases outside the gene matches: 7. The CDR3 runs to 16 residues. The V gene's germline CDR1 is MNHEY and CDR2 SVGAGI. The CDR3 loop is CASSYSGTGVGDTQYF. The CDR3 DNA is TGTGCCAGCAGTTACTCTGGGACAGGAGTGGGAGATACGCAGTATTTT.

V is TRBV30 and J is TRBJ1-1; weak D call: TRBD1 (6 bases). Germline CDR1 GTSNPN, CDR2 SVGIG (reference sequence). This CDR3 comprises 12 residues. Trimming removed 0 bases at V and 5 bases at J, with 7 bases between. CDR3 loop: CAWSVGGTEAFF. In DNA form, the CDR3 reads TGTGCCTGGAGTGTAGGGGGGACTGAAGCTTTCTTT.

This chain connects TRBV5-8 to TRBJ1-5; the D is unclear. This CDR3 is 13 amino acids long. CDR1 and CDR2 (germline): SGHTS, YDEGEE. V was trimmed by 7 bases and J by 7 bases, leaving 15 bases between them. This CDR3 is CASGARGRQPQHF. The CDR3 DNA sequence: TGTGCCAGCGGAGCACGAGGACGGCAGCCCCAGCATTTT.

The chain recombines TRBV21-1 with TRBJ1-5; the listed D gene, TRBD1, was not tested against the DNA. TRBV21-1 is deemed a pseudogene. This CDR3 contains 20 residues. The CDR3 nucleotides read TGTGCCAGCACTGTCAGGAAAAGGGGCCACTCAACATATAGCAATCAGCCCCAGCATTTT. This gives the protein CASTVRKRGHSTYSNQPQHF.

A remark on this clone: This same CDR3 is encoded by further DNA sequences in the sample. The chain uses TRBV19 and TRBJ2-7, with 11 positions matching TRBD2. J was trimmed by 2 bases and V by 6 bases; bases with no gene match: 6. Germline assignment: CDR1 LNHDA and CDR2 SQIVND (reference sequence). The CDR3 spans 15 residues. The CDR3 loop is CASSKTSGGTYEQYF. CDR3 nucleotide sequence: TGTGCCAGTAGCAAAACTAGCGGGGGAACCTACGAGCAGTACTTC. Drawing the rest from reference TRBV19 and TRBJ2-7, the complete variable domain is DGGITQSPKYLFRKEGQNVTLSCEQNLNHDAMYWYRQDPGQGLRLIYYSQIVNDFQKGDIAEGYSVSREKKESFPLTVTSAQKNPTAFYLCASSKTSGGTYEQYFGPGTRLTVT.

The rearrangement links TRBV28 to TRBJ2-1; TRBD2 agrees at 9 bases. Germline CDR1 is MDHEN and CDR2 is SYDVKM. This CDR3 has 16 residues. With 6 bases clipped from V and 6 bases from J, the junction kept 12 bases outside the gene matches. The CDR3 DNA follows: TGTGCCAGCAGAGTCCAAGGGCTAGCGGGACCCAATGAGCAGTTCTTC. As protein: CASRVQGLAGPNEQFF. Complete variable domain (other parts from reference TRBV28 and TRBJ2-1): DVKVTQSSRYLVKRTGEKVFLECVQDMDHENMFWYRQDPGLGLRLIYFSYDVKMKEKGDIPEGYSVSREKKERFSLILESASTNQTSMYLCASRVQGLAGPNEQFFGPGTRLTVL.

The J gene is TRBJ1-1, the V gene TRBV19; D possibly corresponds to TRBD1 (5 bases). The CDR3 has 15 residues. Trimming took off 2 bases at V and 3 bases at J, with 13 bases between the two ends. Per the germline V gene, CDR1 is LNHDA and CDR2 is SQIVND (reference sequence). The CDR3 here is CASSIYGGGYTEAFF. The CDR3 bases are TGTGCCAGTAGTATATATGGGGGTGGGTACACTGAAGCTTTCTTT. The variable domain in full, completed from reference TRBV19 and TRBJ1-1, reads DGGITQSPKYLFRKEGQNVTLSCEQNLNHDAMYWYRQDPGQGLRLIYYSQIVNDFQKGDIAEGYSVSREKKESFPLTVTSAQKNPTAFYLCASSIYGGGYTEAFFGQGTRLTVV.